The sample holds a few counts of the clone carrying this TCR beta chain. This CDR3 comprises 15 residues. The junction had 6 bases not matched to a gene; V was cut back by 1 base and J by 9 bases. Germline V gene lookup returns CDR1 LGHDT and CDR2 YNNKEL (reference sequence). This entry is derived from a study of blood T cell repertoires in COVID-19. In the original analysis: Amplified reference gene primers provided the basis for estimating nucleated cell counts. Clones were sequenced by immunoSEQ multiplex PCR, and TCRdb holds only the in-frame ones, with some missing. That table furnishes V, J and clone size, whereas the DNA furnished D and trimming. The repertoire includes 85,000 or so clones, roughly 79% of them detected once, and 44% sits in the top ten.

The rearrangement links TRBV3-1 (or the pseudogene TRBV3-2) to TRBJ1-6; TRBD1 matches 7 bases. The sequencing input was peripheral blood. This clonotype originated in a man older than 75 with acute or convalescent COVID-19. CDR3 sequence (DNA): TGTGCCAGCAGCCAAGGCGGGACAGCCACTTCACCCCTCCACTTT. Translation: CASSQGGTATSPLHF.